The clone carrying this TCR beta chain has only a few counts. Its matching antigen is unknown. CDR1 and CDR2 from the germline V gene are LNHDA and SQIVND (reference sequence). Trimming cost V 4 bases and J 5 bases, with 11 bases left between them. The CDR3 spans 13 residues. Vbeta (60) and Jbeta (13) primers were used in the PCR. The method was immunoSEQ multiplex PCR; TCRdb's version includes in-frame clones alone and lacks a portion of them. The profile shows around 150,000 clones, about 79% of them singletons. These data come from a study of cytomegalovirus exposure and HLA in healthy donors. Study-level points and caveats: For cytomegalovirus status, the classifier reportedly gave diagnoses with high specificity and sensitivity.

The chain has TRBV19 and TRBJ1-1; no reliable D call. The sequenced material came from PBMCs. The clonotype comes from a woman younger than 45 in good health and CMV-seronegative. The CDR3 bases are TGTGCCAGTAGTACCCCTATGAGAACTGAAGCTTTCTTT. Residues: CASSTPMRTEAFF.